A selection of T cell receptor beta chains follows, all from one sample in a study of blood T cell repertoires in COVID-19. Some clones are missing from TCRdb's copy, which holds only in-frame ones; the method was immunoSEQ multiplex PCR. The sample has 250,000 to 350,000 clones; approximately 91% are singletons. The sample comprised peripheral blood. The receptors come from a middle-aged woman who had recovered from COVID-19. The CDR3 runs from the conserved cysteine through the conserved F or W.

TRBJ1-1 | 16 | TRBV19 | CASSSGRPTGDTEAFF
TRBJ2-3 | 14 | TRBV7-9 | CASSLGLATDTQYF
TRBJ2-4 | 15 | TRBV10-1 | CASSESRDARDIQYF
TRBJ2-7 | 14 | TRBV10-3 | CAISPRQGSYEQYF
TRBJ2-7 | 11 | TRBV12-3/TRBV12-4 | CASSLSFEQYF
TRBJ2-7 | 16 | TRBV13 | CASRATGTGLSYEQYF
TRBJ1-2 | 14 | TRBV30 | CAWSAATGFYGYTF
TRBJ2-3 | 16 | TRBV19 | CASSIFEGGPIDTQYF
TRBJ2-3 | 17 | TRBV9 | CASSVGRGPGDIRTQYF
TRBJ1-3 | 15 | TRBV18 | CASSPTGDPGNTIYF
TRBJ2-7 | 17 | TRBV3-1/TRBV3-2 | CASSQGEREGRGYEQYF
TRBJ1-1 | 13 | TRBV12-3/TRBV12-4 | CASRLQGNTEAFF
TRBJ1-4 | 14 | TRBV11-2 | CASSSTATNEKLFF
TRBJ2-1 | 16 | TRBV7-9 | CASSLPAGRAFNEQFF
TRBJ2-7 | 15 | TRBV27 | CASSSSGTRGDEQYF
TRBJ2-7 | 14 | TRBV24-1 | CATSGTGDIDEQYF
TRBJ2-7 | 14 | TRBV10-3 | CAISESQGSYEQYF
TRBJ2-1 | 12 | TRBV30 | CAWSVSGARQFF
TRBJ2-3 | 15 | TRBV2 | CASSEQGVPSDTQYF
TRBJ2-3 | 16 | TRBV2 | CASSEGGDVGTDTQYF
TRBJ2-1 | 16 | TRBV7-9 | CASSSKLAATYNEQFF
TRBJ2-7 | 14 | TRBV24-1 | CATSVGGGDYEQYF
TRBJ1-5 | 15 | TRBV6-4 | CASSPTGNSNQPQHF
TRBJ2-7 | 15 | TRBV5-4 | CASSLAASGRAWQYF
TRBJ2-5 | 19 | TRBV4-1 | CASSPTPGGRVGARETQYF
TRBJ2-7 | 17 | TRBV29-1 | CSVEVGPGQGAAYEQYF
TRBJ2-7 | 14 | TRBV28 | CASATALKAYEQYF
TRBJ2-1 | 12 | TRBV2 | CATKTGYNEQFF
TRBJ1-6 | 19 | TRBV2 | CASSPADGRVSSYNSPLHF
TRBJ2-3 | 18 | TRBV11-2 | CASSAAAWAGGIADTQYF
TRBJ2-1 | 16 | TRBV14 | CASSQEPSGAYNEQFF
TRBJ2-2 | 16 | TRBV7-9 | CASSSPTGRSTGELFF
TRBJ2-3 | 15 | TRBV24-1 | CATSDLMTGADTQYF
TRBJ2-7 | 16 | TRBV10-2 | CASSRDRPLSSYEQYF
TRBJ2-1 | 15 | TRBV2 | CASRVGGSSYNEQFF
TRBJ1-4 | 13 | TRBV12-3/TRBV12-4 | CASADRGREKLFF